The TCR beta chain described here comes from a study of cytomegalovirus exposure and HLA in healthy donors. With 60 Vbeta and 13 Jbeta primers, the PCR was carried out. Generated by immunoSEQ multiplex PCR, the TCRdb table keeps only in-frame clones and is missing some. This sample has about 270,000 clones, with roughly 70% found just once. Trimming took off 1 base at V and 5 bases at J, with 6 bases between the two ends. This CDR3 contains 12 residues. Germline V CDR1 and CDR2: SNHLY, FYNNEI. This clone occurred a few times. The TCR was taken from a female donor in good health and CMV-seronegative. The V and J genes are TRBV2 and TRBJ2-7; D unclear. The source material was PBMCs. The chain's CDR3 is CASSEVSHEQYF. CDR3 DNA: TGTGCCAGCAGTGAAGTAAGCCACGAGCAGTACTTC.